The sequence of this T cell receptor beta chain was determined in a study of T cell responses to AZD1222 COVID-19 vaccine. The method was immunoSEQ multiplex PCR; TCRdb's version includes in-frame clones alone and lacks a portion of them. The sample lists around 120,000 clones, about 91% occurring once. Comment on this clone: Antigen unknown.

Whole-study results and caveats: The study found Spike-specific TCR breadth and depth rose after two AZD1222 doses. Seropositive at baseline were only a handful of AZD1222 recipients. Sampling that yielded the repertoires occurred only after the peak T cell response.

The length of the CDR3 is 16 residues. From germline, CDR1 is LGHNA and CDR2 YSLEER. The ends were cut back, 5 bases at V and 5 bases at J, with 16 bases in the middle. This sequence joins TRBV4-3 and TRBJ1-6; a weak D match, TRBD1 (6 bases). Sequences were derived from peripheral blood, sampled on day 0 of AZD1222 vaccination. The TCR comes from an adult in good health. DNA of the CDR3: TGCGCCAGCAGCAGAGGGGGGGCCAGGGATAATTCACCCCTCCACTTT. Protein: CASSRGGARDNSPLHF.